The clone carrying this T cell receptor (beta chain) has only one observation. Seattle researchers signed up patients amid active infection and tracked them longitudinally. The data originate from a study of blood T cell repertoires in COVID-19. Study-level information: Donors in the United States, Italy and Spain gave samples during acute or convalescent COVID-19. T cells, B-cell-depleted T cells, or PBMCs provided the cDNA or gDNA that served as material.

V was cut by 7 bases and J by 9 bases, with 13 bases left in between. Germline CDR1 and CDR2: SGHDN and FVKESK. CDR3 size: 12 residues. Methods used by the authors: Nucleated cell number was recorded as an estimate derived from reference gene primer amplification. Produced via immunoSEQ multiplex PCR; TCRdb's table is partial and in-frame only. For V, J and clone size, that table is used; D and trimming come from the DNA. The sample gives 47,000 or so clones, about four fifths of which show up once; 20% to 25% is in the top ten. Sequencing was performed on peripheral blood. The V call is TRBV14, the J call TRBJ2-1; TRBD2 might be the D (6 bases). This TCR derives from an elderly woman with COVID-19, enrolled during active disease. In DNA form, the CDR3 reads TGTGCCAGCACCTCGGGGGTGGGTGAGCAGTTCTTC. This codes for CASTSGVGEQFF.